One and the same sample provided the 23 T cell receptor beta chains below, sequenced in a study of blood T cell repertoires in COVID-19 (dated by TCRdb to 2018 to 2020). Receptor libraries were prepared by the immunoSEQ multiplex PCR assay. In its TCRdb copy, this immuneACCESS table keeps in-frame sequences only and misses some clones. Where compared with another copy, unresolved V genes explain less than half of these, and the others have no known cause. For this sample the table gives 200,000 or so clones, of which roughly 81% were detected only once. The ten largest clones take up roughly 12% of the sample. The sample taken for sequencing was peripheral blood. All receptors come from a woman over 75 with COVID-19, enrolled during active disease.

The chain combines TRBV21-1 with TRBJ2-1; TRBD2 is the table's D call and was not checked against the DNA. TRBV21-1 is recorded as a pseudogene. The CDR3 is 18 residues long. The CDR3 loop reads CARLGRTSGGEIYNEQFF. The CDR3 nucleotides are TGTGCCAGACTCGGGCGGACTAGCGGGGGGGAAATCTACAATGAGCAGTTCTTC.

This chain joins TRBV10-3 and TRBJ1-2; 7 nucleotides align to TRBD1. Germline CDR1 ENHRY, CDR2 SYGVKD. The length of the CDR3 is 12 residues. V lost 6 bases and J lost 8; bases outside the gene matches: 6. The CDR3 sequence: CAISSGTEGYTF. The CDR3 region has the DNA TGTGCCATCAGCTCCGGGACAGAAGGCTACACCTTC.

This chain joins TRBV30 and TRBJ1-1, with TRBD1 as a possible D gene (6 bases). From germline, CDR1 is GTSNPN and CDR2 SVGIG (reference sequence). This CDR3 spans 13 amino acids. V lost 8 bases and J 2 bases, leaving 15 bases between the germline ends. CDR3 sequence: CASTTGYNTEAFF. The CDR3 nucleotides are TGTGCCAGTACGACAGGATACAACACTGAAGCTTTCTTT.

This chain links TRBV18 with TRBJ2-7; 12 bases align to TRBD1. The CDR3 contains 18 residues. J lost 4 bases, V lost 3 bases, and 13 bases had no gene match. Germline values: CDR1 KGHSH, CDR2 LQKENI. The chain's CDR3 is CASSPNPLGTGGRYEQYF. Written as DNA, the CDR3 is TGTGCCAGCTCACCGAATCCGCTCGGGACAGGGGGCAGGTACGAGCAGTACTTC.

This chain connects TRBV4-2 to TRBJ2-3, with a possible D match to TRBD2 (7 bases). The CDR3 spans 19 residues. In germline, CDR1 is LGHNA, CDR2 YNFKEQ. The V end lost 4 bases, the J end lost 1 base, and 24 bases lay between the germline ends. The CDR3 coding sequence is TGTGCCAGCAGCCCGTTCTCCTTACTCGGGGGGCCTGGCACAGATACGCAGTATTTT. This encodes CASSPFSLLGGPGTDTQYF.

The chain recombines TRBV9 with TRBJ2-3, with 10 bases lining up with TRBD2. Trimming cost V 3 bases and J 4 bases; bases outside gene matches: 11. CDR1 and CDR2 (germline): SGDLS, YYNGEE. The CDR3 has 17 residues. The CDR3, as DNA: TGTGCCAGCAGCGACCGACCAGGGACTAGCGATGCAGATACGCAGTATTTT. Protein sequence: CASSDRPGTSDADTQYF.

The genes are TRBV19 and TRBJ1-5; 7 bases line up with TRBD1. The CDR3 is 14 amino acids. The germline V gene has CDR1 LNHDA and CDR2 SQIVND (reference sequence). V lost 6 bases, J lost 4 bases, and 6 bases stayed unmatched. CDR3 coding DNA: TGTGCCAGTAGCCAGGGACAGCCAAATCAGCCCCAGCATTTT. It codes for CASSQGQPNQPQHF.

The chain links TRBV5-5 to TRBJ1-1; perhaps TRBD1 as D (6 bases). The germline gives CDR1 SGHKS, CDR2 YYEKEE (reference sequence). This CDR3 is built from 15 residues. V lost 2 bases to trimming and J lost 0 bases, with 11 bases between them. CDR3 DNA sequence: TGTGCCAGCAGCTTAACAGGGTTCCTGAACACTGAAGCTTTCTTT. It is translated as CASSLTGFLNTEAFF.

The CDR3 region has the DNA TGCAGCGTGACCCAGGGGTATCGAAATGAGCAGTTCTTC. Protein: CSVTQGYRNEQFF. V gene TRBV29-1 combines with J gene TRBJ2-1; a possible D gene is TRBD1 (6 bases). Germline CDR1 SQVTM, CDR2 ANQGSEA. The CDR3 runs to 13 residues. V was cut by 6 bases and J by 7 bases, with 16 bases left in between.

The V call is TRBV28, the J call TRBJ1-2; D unclear. V was cut by 2 bases and J by 9 bases, with 13 bases left in between. Germline V gene lookup returns CDR1 MDHEN and CDR2 SYDVKM. This CDR3 is 13 amino acids long. This chain's CDR3 is CASSLEAPMRYTF. The CDR3, as DNA: TGTGCCAGCAGTTTAGAGGCCCCTATGCGCTACACCTTC.

The rearrangement joins TRBV2 to TRBJ2-7; 12 nucleotides align to TRBD2. J lost 1 base, V lost 8 bases, and 6 bases had no gene match. CDR1 SNHLY and CDR2 FYNNEI come from the germline V gene. The CDR3 consists of 15 residues. Here the CDR3 DNA reads TGTGCCAGCTCCCGGACTAGCGGGATGTCCTACGAGCAGTACTTC. This codes for CASSRTSGMSYEQYF.

The chain has TRBV30 and TRBJ2-5, with TRBD1 as a possible D gene (5 bases). CDR3 size: 13 residues. Germline V CDR1 and CDR2: GTSNPN, SVGIG (reference sequence). Trimming stripped 3 bases from V and 4 bases from J, with 12 bases between. CDR3 coding DNA: TGTGCCTGGAGATCGACAGTGGGAGAGACCCAGTACTTC. Encoded protein: CAWRSTVGETQYF.

This chain links TRBV19 with TRBJ1-4; D remains unclear. The CDR3 runs 13 residues. The germline CDR1 and CDR2 sequences are LNHDA and SQIVND (reference sequence). V gave up 6 bases and J gave up 0 bases, with 5 bases separating them. CDR3 coding DNA: TGTGCCAGTAGGGCATCAACTAATGAAAAACTGTTTTTT. Residues: CASRASTNEKLFF.

V gene TRBV2 combines with J gene TRBJ2-2; weak D call: TRBD1 (6 bases). Per germline, CDR1 SNHLY and CDR2 FYNNEI. The CDR3 contains 16 residues. V lost 3 bases, J lost 0 bases, and 11 bases lay in between. The CDR3 coding sequence is TGTGCCAGCAGTGATGGGCAGGGGCCGAACACCGGGGAGCTGTTTTTT. Translating it yields CASSDGQGPNTGELFF.

This chain connects TRBV2 to TRBJ1-4; a possible D gene is TRBD1 (6 bases). CDR1 is SNHLY and CDR2 is FYNNEI in the germline V gene. Trimming removed 4 bases from V and 7 bases from J, with 13 bases in between. This CDR3 contains 14 residues. CDR3 in DNA: TGTGCCAGCAGTGTAGGGGGTTGGGGTGAAAAACTGTTTTTT. Encoded protein: CASSVGGWGEKLFF.

The chain couples TRBV5-5 to TRBJ2-3, with TRBD1 matching over 7 bases. Germline V gene data show CDR1 as SGHKS and CDR2 as YYEKEE (reference sequence). With 5 bases clipped from V and 0 bases from J, the junction kept 6 bases outside the gene matches. The CDR3 has 15 amino acids. The CDR3 DNA sequence: TGTGCCAGCAGTCTCCGGGACAGTAGCACAGATACGCAGTATTTT. Protein: CASSLRDSSTDTQYF.

This chain joins TRBV27 and TRBJ2-1; possibly TRBD2 for D (5 bases). CDR1 MNHEY and CDR2 SMNVEV come from the germline V gene (reference sequence). The CDR3 has 14 residues. The V end lost 0 bases, the J end lost 5 bases, and 8 bases lay between the germline ends. CDR3 residues: CASSLSGLDNEQFF. CDR3 nucleotide sequence: TGTGCCAGCAGTTTATCTGGACTTGACAATGAGCAGTTCTTC.

Comments on this clone: Different DNA sequences within this sample yield the same CDR3. J is TRBJ2-3 and V is TRBV7-9; D is ambiguous. The CDR3 totals 15 residues. The V end was cut by 1 base, the J end by 0 bases, with 8 bases between. CDR1 and CDR2 (germline): SEHNR, FQNEAQ (reference sequence). The CDR3 coding sequence is TGTGCCAGCAGCTTAGTCGGGTCTAGCACAGATACGCAGTATTTT. Translating gives CASSLVGSSTDTQYF. The full variable domain, with the rest looked up from reference TRBV7-9 and TRBJ2-3, is DTGVSQNPRHKITKRGQNVTFRCDPISEHNRLYWYRQTLGQGPEFLTYFQNEAQLEKSRLLSDRFSAERPKGSFSTLEIQRTEQGDSAMYLCASSLVGSSTDTQYFGPGTRLTVL.

V is TRBV2 and J is TRBJ2-1, with unresolved D. The CDR3 runs to 11 residues. Germline lookup yields CDR1 SNHLY and CDR2 FYNNEI. V lost 5 bases to trimming and J lost 5 bases, with 4 bases between them. This CDR3 reads CASSPDNEQFF. The CDR3 coding sequence is TGTGCCAGCAGTCCAGACAATGAGCAGTTCTTC.

The CDR3 bases are TGTGCCAGCAGCCTAGGGACAGCGCGGGGTGGTGAGCAGTTCTTC. Translated, it gives CASSLGTARGGEQFF. This rearrangement joins TRBV7-3 to TRBJ2-1; TRBD1 might be the D (7 bases). CDR3 length: 15 residues. Germline V gene sequence: CDR1 SGHTA, CDR2 FQGTGA. The V gene lost 5 bases and the J gene lost 9 bases, with 20 bases spanning the gap.

The V and J genes are TRBV10-3 and TRBJ2-7, with D tentatively TRBD1 (6 bases). The V gene lost 5 bases and the J gene lost 0 bases, with 11 bases spanning the gap. The CDR3 is 14 amino acids. Germline V gives CDR1 ENHRY, CDR2 SYGVKD. The DNA for the CDR3 is TGTGCCATCAGTCGTACAGGGAGCTCCTACGAGCAGTACTTC. Protein: CAISRTGSSYEQYF.

This clone occurred a few times. The rearrangement links TRBV9 to TRBJ2-3; 9 bases map to TRBD2. V shed 0 bases and J 2 bases; nucleotides not matched to a gene: 4. The CDR3 runs 16 residues. Germline V gene data show CDR1 as SGDLS and CDR2 as YYNGEE. CDR3 DNA: TGTGCCAGCAGCGTAGAAGGCGGGAGGGCCACAGATACGCAGTATTTT. Translating gives CASSVEGGRATDTQYF.

The chain has TRBV28 and TRBJ1-2; the D is unclear. CDR3 length equals 12 residues. Germline V gene sequence: CDR1 MDHEN, CDR2 SYDVKM. V was clipped by 3 bases and J by 6 bases, with 8 bases between them. CDR3 protein: CASSFYQDGYTF. CDR3 bases: TGTGCCAGCAGTTTTTACCAGGATGGCTACACCTTC.